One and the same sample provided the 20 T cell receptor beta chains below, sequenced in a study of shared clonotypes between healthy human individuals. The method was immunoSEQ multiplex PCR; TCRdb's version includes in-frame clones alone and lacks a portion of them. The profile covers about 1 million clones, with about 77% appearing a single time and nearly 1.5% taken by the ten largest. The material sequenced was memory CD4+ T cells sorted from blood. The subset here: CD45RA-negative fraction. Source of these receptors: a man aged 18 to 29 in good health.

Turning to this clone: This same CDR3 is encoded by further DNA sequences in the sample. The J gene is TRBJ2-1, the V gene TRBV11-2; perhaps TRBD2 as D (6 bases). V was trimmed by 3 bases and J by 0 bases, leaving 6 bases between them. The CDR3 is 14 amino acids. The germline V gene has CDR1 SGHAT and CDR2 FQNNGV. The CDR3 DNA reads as TGTGCCAGCAGCTTGGGGGGCTCCTACAATGAGCAGTTCTTC. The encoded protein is CASSLGGSYNEQFF.

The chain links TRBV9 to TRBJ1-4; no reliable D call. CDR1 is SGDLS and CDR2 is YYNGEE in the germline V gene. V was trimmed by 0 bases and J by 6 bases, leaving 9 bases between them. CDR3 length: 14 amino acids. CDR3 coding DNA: TGTGCCAGCAGCGTAGGGCCTTCATATGAAAAACTGTTTTTT. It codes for CASSVGPSYEKLFF.

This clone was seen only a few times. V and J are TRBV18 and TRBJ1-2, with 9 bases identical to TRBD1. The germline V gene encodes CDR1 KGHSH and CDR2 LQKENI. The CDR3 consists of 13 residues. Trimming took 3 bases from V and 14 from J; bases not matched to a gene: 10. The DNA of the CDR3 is TGTGCCAGCTCACCTGAGGACAGGGGAACAGGAACCTTC. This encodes CASSPEDRGTGTF. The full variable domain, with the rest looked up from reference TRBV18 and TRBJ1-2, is NAGVMQNPRHLVRRRGQEARLRCSPMKGHSHVYWYRQLPEEGLKFMVYLQKENIIDESGMPKERFSAEFPKEGPSILRIQQVVRGDSAAYFCASSPEDRGTGTFGSGTRLTVV.

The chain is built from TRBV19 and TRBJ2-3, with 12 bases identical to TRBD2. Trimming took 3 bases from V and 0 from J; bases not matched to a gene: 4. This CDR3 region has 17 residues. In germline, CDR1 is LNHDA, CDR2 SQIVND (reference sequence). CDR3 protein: CASSITSGRPSTDTQYF. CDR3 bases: TGTGCCAGTAGTATCACTAGCGGGAGGCCCAGCACAGATACGCAGTATTTT.

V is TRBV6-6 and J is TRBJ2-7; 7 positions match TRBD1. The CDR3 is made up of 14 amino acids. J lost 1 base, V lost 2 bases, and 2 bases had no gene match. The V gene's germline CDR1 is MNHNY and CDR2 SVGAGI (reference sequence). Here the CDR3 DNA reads TGTGCCAGCAGTTACAGGGGGCTGTCCTACGAGCAGTACTTC. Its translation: CASSYRGLSYEQYF.

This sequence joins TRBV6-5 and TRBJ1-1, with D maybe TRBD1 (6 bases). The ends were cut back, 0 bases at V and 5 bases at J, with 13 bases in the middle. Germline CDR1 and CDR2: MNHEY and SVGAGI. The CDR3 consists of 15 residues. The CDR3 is CASSYSARGDTEAFF. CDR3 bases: TGTGCCAGCAGTTACTCGGCCAGGGGTGATACTGAAGCTTTCTTT.

Here the CDR3 DNA reads TGTGCCAGCAGCGGGGGGGAACCGGGAGGGAGTTTGTTTGGGCAGACCCAGTACTTC. Protein product: CASSGGEPGGSLFGQTQYF. This sequence joins TRBV28 and TRBJ2-5; 8 bases agree with TRBD2. The CDR3 is 19 residues long. Germline-derived CDR1 and CDR2 are MDHEN and SYDVKM. V shed 6 bases and J 6 bases; nucleotides not matched to a gene: 24.

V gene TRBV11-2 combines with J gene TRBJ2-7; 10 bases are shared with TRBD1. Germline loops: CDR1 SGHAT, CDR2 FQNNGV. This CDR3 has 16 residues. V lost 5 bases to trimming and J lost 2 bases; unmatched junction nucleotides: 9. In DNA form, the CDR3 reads TGTGCCAGCAGCACGTGGACAGGGGGATTGACCTACGAGCAGTACTTC. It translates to CASSTWTGGLTYEQYF.

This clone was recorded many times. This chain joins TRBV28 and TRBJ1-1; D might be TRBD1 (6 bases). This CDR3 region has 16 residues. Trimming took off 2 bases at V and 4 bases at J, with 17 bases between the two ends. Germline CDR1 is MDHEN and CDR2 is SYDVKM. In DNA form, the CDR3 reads TGTGCCAGCAGTTTAGTAGGGGGGTCTATGGGCACTGAAGCTTTCTTT. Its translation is CASSLVGGSMGTEAFF.

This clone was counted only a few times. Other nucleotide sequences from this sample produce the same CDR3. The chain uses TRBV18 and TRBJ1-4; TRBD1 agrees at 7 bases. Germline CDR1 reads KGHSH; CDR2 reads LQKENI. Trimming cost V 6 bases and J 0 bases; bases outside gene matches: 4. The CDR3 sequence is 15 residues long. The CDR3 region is CASSPTGATNEKLFF. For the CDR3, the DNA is TGTGCCAGCTCCCCAACAGGGGCAACTAATGAAAAACTGTTTTTT.

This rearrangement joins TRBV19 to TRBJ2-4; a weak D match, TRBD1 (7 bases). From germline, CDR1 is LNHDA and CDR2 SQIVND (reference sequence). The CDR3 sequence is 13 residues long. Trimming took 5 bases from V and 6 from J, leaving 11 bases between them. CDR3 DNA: TGTGCCAGTAGTGCGGGACAGCTAAACATTCAGTACTTC. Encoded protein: CASSAGQLNIQYF. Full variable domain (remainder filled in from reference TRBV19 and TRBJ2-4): DGGITQSPKYLFRKEGQNVTLSCEQNLNHDAMYWYRQDPGQGLRLIYYSQIVNDFQKGDIAEGYSVSREKKESFPLTVTSAQKNPTAFYLCASSAGQLNIQYFGAGTRLSVL.

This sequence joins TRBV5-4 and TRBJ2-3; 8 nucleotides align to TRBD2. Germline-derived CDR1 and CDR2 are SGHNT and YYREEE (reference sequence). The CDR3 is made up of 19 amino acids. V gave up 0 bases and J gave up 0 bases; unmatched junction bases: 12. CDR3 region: CASSLEGLEWGGSTDTQYF. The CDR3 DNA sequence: TGTGCCAGCAGCTTGGAGGGACTAGAGTGGGGCGGCAGCACAGATACGCAGTATTTT.

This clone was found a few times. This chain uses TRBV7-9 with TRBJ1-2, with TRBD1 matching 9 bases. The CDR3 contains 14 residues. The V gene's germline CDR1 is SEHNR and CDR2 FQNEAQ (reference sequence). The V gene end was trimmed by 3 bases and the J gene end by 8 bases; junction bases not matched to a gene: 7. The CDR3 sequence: CASSFDGTGKGYTF. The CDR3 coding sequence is TGTGCCAGCAGCTTTGATGGGACAGGGAAAGGCTACACCTTC. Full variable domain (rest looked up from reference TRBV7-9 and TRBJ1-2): DTGVSQNPRHKITKRGQNVTFRCDPISEHNRLYWYRQTLGQGPEFLTYFQNEAQLEKSRLLSDRFSAERPKGSFSTLEIQRTEQGDSAMYLCASSFDGTGKGYTFGSGTRLTVV.

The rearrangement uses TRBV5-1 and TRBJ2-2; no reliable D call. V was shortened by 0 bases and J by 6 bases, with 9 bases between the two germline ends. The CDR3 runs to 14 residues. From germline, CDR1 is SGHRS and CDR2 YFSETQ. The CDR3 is CASSLASGPGELFF. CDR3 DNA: TGCGCCAGCAGCTTGGCCTCGGGCCCCGGGGAGCTGTTTTTT.

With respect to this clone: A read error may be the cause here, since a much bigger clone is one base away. DNA for the CDR3: TGTGCCAGCAGCTTAAGGGAGACCCAGTACTTC. Protein: CASSLRETQYF. V usage is TRBV11-3 and J usage is TRBJ2-5, with D uncertain. Trimming removed 2 bases from V and 5 bases from J, with 3 bases in between. Germline assignment: CDR1 SGHNT and CDR2 YENEEA. The CDR3 consists of 11 residues.

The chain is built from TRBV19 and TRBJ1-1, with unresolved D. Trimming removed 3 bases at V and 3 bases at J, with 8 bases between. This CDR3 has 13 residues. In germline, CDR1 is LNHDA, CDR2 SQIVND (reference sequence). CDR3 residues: CASSMYGDTEAFF. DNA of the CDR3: TGTGCCAGTAGTATGTACGGGGACACTGAAGCTTTCTTT.

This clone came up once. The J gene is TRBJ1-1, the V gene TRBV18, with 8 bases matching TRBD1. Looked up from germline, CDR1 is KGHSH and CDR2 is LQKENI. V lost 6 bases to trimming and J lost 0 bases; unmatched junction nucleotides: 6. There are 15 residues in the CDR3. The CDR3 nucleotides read TGTGCCAGCTCCCCCCGACAGGGGATGAACACTGAAGCTTTCTTT. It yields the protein CASSPRQGMNTEAFF.

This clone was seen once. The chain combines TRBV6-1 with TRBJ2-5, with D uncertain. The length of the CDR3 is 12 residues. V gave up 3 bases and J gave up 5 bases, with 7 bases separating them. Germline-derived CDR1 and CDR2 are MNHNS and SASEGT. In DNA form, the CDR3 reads TGTGCCAGCAGTGAGATAGGGGAGACCCAGTACTTC. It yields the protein CASSEIGETQYF.

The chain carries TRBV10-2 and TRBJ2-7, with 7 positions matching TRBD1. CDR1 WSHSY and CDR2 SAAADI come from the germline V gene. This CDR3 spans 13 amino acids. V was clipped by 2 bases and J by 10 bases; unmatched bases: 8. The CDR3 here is CASSEQQGFQQYF. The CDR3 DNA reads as TGCGCCAGCAGTGAGCAACAGGGGTTTCAACAGTACTTC.

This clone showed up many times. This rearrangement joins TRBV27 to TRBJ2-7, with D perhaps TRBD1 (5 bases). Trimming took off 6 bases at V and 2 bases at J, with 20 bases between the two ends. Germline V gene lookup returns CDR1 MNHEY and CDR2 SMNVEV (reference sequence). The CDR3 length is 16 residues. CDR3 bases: TGTGCCAGCAGCCAAAACCCCTTGGACATTACCTACGAGCAGTACTTC. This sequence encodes CASSQNPLDITYEQYF.